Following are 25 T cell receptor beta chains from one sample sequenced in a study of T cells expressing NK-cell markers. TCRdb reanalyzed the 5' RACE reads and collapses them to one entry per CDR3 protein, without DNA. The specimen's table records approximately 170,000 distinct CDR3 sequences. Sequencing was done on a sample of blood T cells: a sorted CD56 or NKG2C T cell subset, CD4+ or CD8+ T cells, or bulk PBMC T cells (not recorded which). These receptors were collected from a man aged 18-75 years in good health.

This chain's CDR3 is CASSFGVGDPGNTIYF. This sequence joins TRBV5-6 and TRBJ1-3; with no DNA, the TCRdb D assignment of TRBD1 cannot be verified. Germline V gives CDR1 SGHDT, CDR2 YYEEEE. CDR3 size: 16 residues.

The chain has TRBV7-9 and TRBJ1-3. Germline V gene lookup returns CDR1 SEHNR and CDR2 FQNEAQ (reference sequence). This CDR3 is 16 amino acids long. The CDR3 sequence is CASSPPSGGSGNTIYF.

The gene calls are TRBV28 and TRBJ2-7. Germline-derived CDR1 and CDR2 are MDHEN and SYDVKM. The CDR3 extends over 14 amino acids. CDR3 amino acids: CASSSGFPYYEQYF.

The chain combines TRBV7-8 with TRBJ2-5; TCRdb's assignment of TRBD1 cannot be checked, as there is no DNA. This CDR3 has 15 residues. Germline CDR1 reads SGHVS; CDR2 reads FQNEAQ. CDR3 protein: CASSFGRGAVETQYF.

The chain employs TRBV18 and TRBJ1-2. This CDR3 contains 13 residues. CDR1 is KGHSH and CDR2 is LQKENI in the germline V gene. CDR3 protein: CASSPRVVSGYTF.

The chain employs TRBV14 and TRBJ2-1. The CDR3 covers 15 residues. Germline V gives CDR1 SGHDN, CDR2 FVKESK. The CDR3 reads CASSQDPLSYSEQFF.

CDR3 loop: CASSLLNYEGTDTQYF. The V and J genes are TRBV27 and TRBJ2-3; TCRdb selects TRBD1, and the lack of DNA leaves this call unchecked. The CDR3 is made up of 16 amino acids. CDR1 MNHEY and CDR2 SMNVEV come from the germline V gene (reference sequence).

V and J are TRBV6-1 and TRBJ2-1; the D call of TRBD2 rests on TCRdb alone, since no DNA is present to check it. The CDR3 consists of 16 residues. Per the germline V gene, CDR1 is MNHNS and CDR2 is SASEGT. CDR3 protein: CASTGTSGGAVNEQFF.

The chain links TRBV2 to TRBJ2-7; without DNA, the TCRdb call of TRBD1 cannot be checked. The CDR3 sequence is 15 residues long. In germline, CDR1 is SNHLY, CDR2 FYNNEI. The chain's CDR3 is CASSDFRTGTYEQYF. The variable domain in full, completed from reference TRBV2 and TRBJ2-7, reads EPEVTQTPSHQVTQMGQEVILRCVPISNHLYFYWYRQILGQKVEFLVSFYNNEISEKSEIFDDQFSVERPDGSNFTLKIRSTKLEDSAMYFCASSDFRTGTYEQYFGPGTRLTVT.

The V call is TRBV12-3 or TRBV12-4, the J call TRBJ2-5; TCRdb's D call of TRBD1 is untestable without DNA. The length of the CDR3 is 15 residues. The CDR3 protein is CASSPFGPAPETQYF.

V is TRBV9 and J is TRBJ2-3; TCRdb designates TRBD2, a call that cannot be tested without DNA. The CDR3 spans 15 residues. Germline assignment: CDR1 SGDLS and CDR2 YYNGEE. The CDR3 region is CASSVGGRAFDTQYF.

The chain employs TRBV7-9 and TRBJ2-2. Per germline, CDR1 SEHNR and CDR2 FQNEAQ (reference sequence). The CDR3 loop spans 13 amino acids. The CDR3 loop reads CASSPSRTGELFF.

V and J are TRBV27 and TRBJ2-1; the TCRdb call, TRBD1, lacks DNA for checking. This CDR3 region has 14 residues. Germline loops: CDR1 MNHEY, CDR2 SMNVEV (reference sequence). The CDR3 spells CASTYLGANNEQFF.

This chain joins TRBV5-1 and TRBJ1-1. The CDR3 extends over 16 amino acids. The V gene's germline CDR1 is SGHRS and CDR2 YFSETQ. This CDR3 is CASSIPLTGLNTEAFF.

This CDR3 is CASSPGSGGPNEQFF. The rearrangement joins TRBV18 to TRBJ2-1; TCRdb selects TRBD2, and the lack of DNA leaves this call unchecked. Germline V gives CDR1 KGHSH, CDR2 LQKENI. CDR3 size: 15 residues.

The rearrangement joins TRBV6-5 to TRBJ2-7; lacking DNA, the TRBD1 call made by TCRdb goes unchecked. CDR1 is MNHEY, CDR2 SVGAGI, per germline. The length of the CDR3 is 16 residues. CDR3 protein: CASSYFVGQGTHEQYF.

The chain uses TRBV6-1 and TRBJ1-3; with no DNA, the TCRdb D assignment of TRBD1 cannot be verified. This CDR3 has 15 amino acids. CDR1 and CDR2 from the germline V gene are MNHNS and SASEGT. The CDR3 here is CASSRDRISGNTIYF.

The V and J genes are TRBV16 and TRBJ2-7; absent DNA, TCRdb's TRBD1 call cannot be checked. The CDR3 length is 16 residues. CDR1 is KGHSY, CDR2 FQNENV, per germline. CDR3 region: CASSLRPGQVDYEQYF. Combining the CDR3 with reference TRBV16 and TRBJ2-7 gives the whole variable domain GEEVAQTPKHLVRGEGQKAKLYCAPIKGHSYVFWYQQVLKNEFKFLISFQNENVFDETGMPKERFSAKCLPNSPCSLEIQATKLEDSAVYFCASSLRPGQVDYEQYFGPGTRLTVT.

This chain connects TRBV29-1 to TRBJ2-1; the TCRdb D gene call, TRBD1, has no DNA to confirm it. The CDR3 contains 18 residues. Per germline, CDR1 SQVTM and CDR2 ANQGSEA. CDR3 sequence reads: CSAENRGGRSWADGEQFF.

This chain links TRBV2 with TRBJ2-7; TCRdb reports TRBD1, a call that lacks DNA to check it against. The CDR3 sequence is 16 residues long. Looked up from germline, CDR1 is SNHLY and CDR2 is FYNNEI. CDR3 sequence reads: CASSDLGGASLYEQYF.

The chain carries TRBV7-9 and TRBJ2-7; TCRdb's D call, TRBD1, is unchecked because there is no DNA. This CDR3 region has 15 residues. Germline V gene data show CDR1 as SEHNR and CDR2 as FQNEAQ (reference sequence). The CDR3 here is CASSLEDRPDYEQYF.

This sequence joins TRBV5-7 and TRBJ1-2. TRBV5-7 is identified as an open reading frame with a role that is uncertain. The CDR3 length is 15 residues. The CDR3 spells CASSLKKAPFYGYTF.

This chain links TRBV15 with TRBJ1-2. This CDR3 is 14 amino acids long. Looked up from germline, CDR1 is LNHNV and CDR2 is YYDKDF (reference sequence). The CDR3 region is CATSRVLSSYGYTF.

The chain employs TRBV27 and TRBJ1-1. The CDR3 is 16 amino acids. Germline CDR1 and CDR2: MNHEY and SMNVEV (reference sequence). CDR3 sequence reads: CASSLSPGSRYTEAFF.

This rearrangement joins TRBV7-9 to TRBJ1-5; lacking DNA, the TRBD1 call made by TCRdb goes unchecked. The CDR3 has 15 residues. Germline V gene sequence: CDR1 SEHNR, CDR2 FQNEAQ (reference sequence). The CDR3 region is CASSRTGDYNQPQHF.